Below are 26 T cell receptor beta chains sequenced from a single sample in a study of technical replicates of blood from a few donors. The method was immunoSEQ multiplex PCR; TCRdb's version includes in-frame clones alone and lacks a portion of them. The data contain about 50,000 clones, nearly 95% of them seen just once; the ten biggest clones take up 3% to 3.5%. The sample comprised PBMCs. The source is a human donor in good health. Some clones in this sample may be carry-over from other donors' samples.

The CDR3 DNA reads TGTGCCAGCAGCATGATTACCGGGACACCCAGGAATGAAGCTTTCTTT. Protein product: CASSMITGTPRNEAFF. The rearrangement uses TRBV5-5 and TRBJ1-1, with D possibly matching TRBD1 (6 bases). Trimming left V 4 bases short and J 7 bases short, with 23 bases between. This CDR3 contains 16 residues. Germline V gene lookup returns CDR1 SGHKS and CDR2 YYEKEE (reference sequence).

This clone was counted a single time. The chain carries TRBV5-1 and TRBJ1-4; D gene uncertain. Trimming shortened V by 0 bases and J by 7 bases, and 10 bases separated the two germline ends. CDR1 and CDR2 (germline): SGHRS, YFSETQ. This CDR3 comprises 14 residues. The CDR3 loop is CASSLVPGAEKLFF. The CDR3 DNA follows: TGCGCCAGCAGCTTGGTACCGGGTGCTGAAAAACTGTTTTTT.

The chain recombines TRBV5-1 with TRBJ2-7; 7 positions agree with TRBD1. Unmatched junction bases numbered 9, after V lost 0 bases and J lost 3 bases. The CDR3 is 16 amino acids. Germline V gene data show CDR1 as SGHRS and CDR2 as YFSETQ. The CDR3 bases are TGCGCCAGCAGCTTGGCCGGGCGGGCAGGGGGCTACGAGCAGTACTTC. As protein: CASSLAGRAGGYEQYF.

The chain recombines TRBV7-2 with TRBJ2-3; TRBD2 matches 9 bases. V dropped 4 bases and J dropped 4; count of bases not matched to a gene: 6. CDR3 size: 15 residues. Per the germline V gene, CDR1 is SGHTA and CDR2 is FQGNSA. CDR3 sequence (DNA): TGTGCCAGCAGCTATTTAGCGGGGGCCCCAGATACGCAGTATTTT. Translated, it gives CASSYLAGAPDTQYF.

This chain connects TRBV6-5 to TRBJ2-7, with 7 bases fitting TRBD1. The CDR3 consists of 13 residues. Germline V lookup: CDR1 MNHEY, CDR2 SVGAGI. Trimming at V came to 4 bases and at J to 5 bases, leaving 5 bases not matched to a gene. This CDR3 is CASSSQGSHEQYF. CDR3 bases: TGTGCCAGCAGTTCACAGGGGAGCCACGAGCAGTACTTC.

The chain is built from TRBV19 and TRBJ1-1; the D gene is possibly TRBD1 (6 bases). The V gene's germline CDR1 is LNHDA and CDR2 SQIVND (reference sequence). The V gene lost 6 bases and the J gene lost 3 bases, with 11 bases spanning the gap. CDR3 length equals 13 residues. The DNA of the CDR3 is TGTGCCAGTAGGGAACAGGGATACACTGAAGCTTTCTTT. Its protein is CASREQGYTEAFF.

This clone was seen only once. The chain is built from TRBV29-1 and TRBJ2-7, with 9 bases fitting TRBD1. J lost 4 bases, V lost 4 bases, and 8 bases had no gene match. The CDR3 runs to 14 residues. Germline lookup yields CDR1 SQVTM and CDR2 ANQGSEA. CDR3 in amino acids: CSVAPGQGVYEQYF. In DNA form, the CDR3 reads TGCAGCGTTGCTCCGGGACAGGGAGTTTACGAGCAGTACTTC.

The chain is built from TRBV6-6 and TRBJ1-3; 7 nucleotides match TRBD1. The V segment lost 6 bases and the J segment 1 base; nucleotides outside the gene matches: 6. Germline V gene sequence: CDR1 MNHNY, CDR2 SVGAGI (reference sequence). The CDR3 is made up of 15 amino acids. In DNA, the CDR3 is TGTGCCAGCAGGGAACAGGGGCTATCTGGAAACACCATATATTTT. Translated, it gives CASREQGLSGNTIYF.

The chain joins TRBV5-5 to TRBJ2-1; TRBD2 matches at 10 bases. The CDR3 sequence is 16 residues long. Germline CDR1 reads SGHKS; CDR2 reads YYEKEE (reference sequence). After removal of 4 bases from V and 3 bases from J, the junction contained 7 bases not matched to a gene. The CDR3 DNA reads TGTGCCAGCAGCCCCCAATGGACTAGCGGCTACAATGAGCAGTTCTTC. It is translated as CASSPQWTSGYNEQFF.

This clone was detected only once. The chain carries TRBV29-1 and TRBJ2-7; a weak D match, TRBD1 (6 bases). Trimming took 4 bases from V and 0 from J, leaving 16 bases between them. CDR1 SQVTM and CDR2 ANQGSEA come from the germline V gene. The CDR3 contains 15 residues. The DNA for the CDR3 is TGCAGCGTTGGTCAGGGGACACCACCCTCCTACGAGCAGTACTTC. It is translated as CSVGQGTPPSYEQYF.

This sequence joins TRBV7-8 and TRBJ1-1; D not certain. Trimming removed 4 bases from V and 1 base from J, with 7 bases in between. Germline V lookup: CDR1 SGHVS, CDR2 FQNEAQ. CDR3 length: 13 amino acids. CDR3 region: CASSYRGNTEAFF. CDR3 sequence (DNA): TGTGCCAGCAGCTATCGGGGGAACACTGAAGCTTTCTTT.

The gene calls are TRBV5-1 and TRBJ2-2, with D tentatively TRBD2 (5 bases). Germline CDR1 SGHRS, CDR2 YFSETQ. V was cut by 0 bases and J by 6 bases, with 12 bases left in between. CDR3 length: 15 amino acids. CDR3 region: CASSLAGFGSGELFF. The CDR3, as DNA: TGCGCCAGCAGCTTGGCGGGGTTCGGGTCCGGGGAGCTGTTTTTT.

The chain recombines TRBV6-5 with TRBJ2-7; 8 bases are shared with TRBD1. The J segment lost 6 bases and the V segment lost 7 bases, leaving 11 bases of the junction unmatched. This CDR3 spans 14 amino acids. The germline CDR1 and CDR2 sequences are MNHEY and SVGAGI. The CDR3 region is CASTQDRARIEQYF. CDR3 nucleotides: TGTGCCAGCACCCAGGACAGGGCCAGAATCGAGCAGTACTTC.

The rearrangement links TRBV7-2 to TRBJ1-2, with D uncertain. There are 12 residues in the CDR3. The germline V gene has CDR1 SGHTA and CDR2 FQGNSA. The V and J ends lost 4 bases and 4 bases respectively, with 7 bases between them. This chain's CDR3 is CASSYSTYGYTF. The CDR3 DNA reads as TGTGCCAGCAGCTACAGTACCTATGGCTACACCTTC.

J is TRBJ2-5 and V is TRBV2; D remains ambiguous. Germline V lookup: CDR1 SNHLY, CDR2 FYNNEI. V gave up 6 bases and J gave up 5 bases, with 13 bases separating them. The CDR3 covers 13 residues. The CDR3 here is CASRIPMWETQYF. The CDR3, as DNA: TGTGCCAGCAGGATTCCTATGTGGGAGACCCAGTACTTC.

The rearrangement links TRBV7-2 to TRBJ2-1; the D gene is possibly TRBD2 (5 bases). Germline loops: CDR1 SGHTA, CDR2 FQGNSA. This CDR3 contains 11 residues. Between the trimmed V and J ends, which lost 5 bases and 9 bases, there was a span of 8 bases. The CDR3 region is CASSPGSEQFF. Here the CDR3 DNA reads TGTGCCAGCAGCCCTGGGAGTGAGCAGTTCTTC.

The J gene is TRBJ2-5, the V gene TRBV2, with 7 bases aligning to TRBD2. The CDR3 is 14 amino acids. Germline CDR1 is SNHLY and CDR2 is FYNNEI. After removal of 4 bases from V and 6 bases from J, the junction contained 8 bases not matched to a gene. In DNA, the CDR3 is TGTGCCAGCAGTGGGGAGCGGGGACGCCAGACCCAGTACTTC. Translating it yields CASSGERGRQTQYF.

V is TRBV6-1 and J is TRBJ2-5, with 10 positions matching TRBD2. Per germline, CDR1 MNHNS and CDR2 SASEGT. V dropped 5 bases and J dropped 2; count of bases not matched to a gene: 5. This CDR3 is 15 amino acids long. The CDR3 loop reads CASSSGGAGQETQYF. Here the CDR3 DNA reads TGTGCCAGCAGTAGCGGGGGGGCCGGTCAAGAGACCCAGTACTTC.

The rearrangement uses TRBV6-6 and TRBJ2-7; 9 positions agree with TRBD1. V shed 8 bases and J 5 bases; nucleotides not matched to a gene: 13. This CDR3 spans 15 amino acids. Germline-derived CDR1 and CDR2 are MNHNY and SVGAGI (reference sequence). This CDR3 reads CASAPPGQGVHEQYF. CDR3 nucleotides: TGTGCCAGCGCACCCCCGGGACAGGGTGTACACGAGCAGTACTTC.

V is TRBV5-1 and J is TRBJ2-1, with TRBD2 matching over 15 bases. The CDR3 contains 18 residues. CDR1 is SGHRS and CDR2 is YFSETQ in the germline V gene. J gave up 5 bases and V 4 bases, and 10 bases lay outside the gene matches. CDR3 DNA sequence: TGCGCCAGCAGCGTGGGACTAGCGGGAGGAGTGTTGGACAATGAGCAGTTCTTC. The encoded protein is CASSVGLAGGVLDNEQFF.

This chain links TRBV5-1 with TRBJ1-1, with D possibly TRBD1 on 5 matching bases. The CDR3 is made up of 14 amino acids. Trimming cost V 1 base and J 1 base, with 8 bases left between them. Germline CDR1 reads SGHRS; CDR2 reads YFSETQ. CDR3 protein: CASSLTGQNTEAFF. DNA of the CDR3: TGCGCCAGCAGCTTGACAGGCCAGAACACTGAAGCTTTCTTT.

The rearrangement uses TRBV9 and TRBJ1-2, with TRBD1 matching over 7 bases. The CDR3 totals 14 residues. Germline CDR1 is SGDLS and CDR2 is YYNGEE. V shed 0 bases and J 4 bases; nucleotides not matched to a gene: 3. CDR3: CASSVDPGGYGYTF. The CDR3, as DNA: TGTGCCAGCAGCGTAGATCCAGGGGGCTATGGCTACACCTTC. The full variable domain, its missing parts supplied by reference TRBV9 and TRBJ1-2, is DSGVTQTPKHLITATGQRVTLRCSPRSGDLSVYWYQQSLDQGLQFLIQYYNGEERAKGNILERFSAQQFPDLHSELNLSSLELGDSALYFCASSVDPGGYGYTFGSGTRLTVV.

The CDR3 sequence is CASSLAYGLAGDEQYF. In DNA, the CDR3 is TGTGCCAGCAGCTTAGCATATGGACTAGCGGGAGACGAGCAGTACTTC. V and J are TRBV7-9 and TRBJ2-7, with TRBD2 matching 13 bases. The CDR3 runs 16 residues. With 0 bases clipped from V and 5 bases from J, the junction kept 4 bases outside the gene matches. Germline V gives CDR1 SEHNR, CDR2 FQNEAQ (reference sequence).

The chain carries TRBV7-9 and TRBJ1-2; D possibly corresponds to TRBD1 (6 bases). CDR1 is SEHNR and CDR2 is FQNEAQ in the germline V gene (reference sequence). This CDR3 has 14 residues. V lost 6 bases and J 3 bases, leaving 14 bases between the germline ends. CDR3 in amino acids: CASSRPGGDYGYTF. The CDR3 nucleotides are TGTGCCAGCAGTCGCCCGGGGGGCGACTATGGCTACACCTTC.

The V gene is TRBV5-1, the J gene TRBJ2-2; no firm D call. This CDR3 has 14 amino acids. In germline, CDR1 is SGHRS, CDR2 YFSETQ. Trimming removed 4 bases at V and 5 bases at J, with 12 bases between. The CDR3 spells CASSDNSVTGELFF. CDR3 nucleotides: TGCGCCAGCAGCGACAACTCCGTTACCGGGGAGCTGTTTTTT. Looking up the rest from reference TRBV5-1 and TRBJ2-2 gives the full variable domain: KAGVTQTPRYLIKTRGQQVTLSCSPISGHRSVSWYQQTPGQGLQFLFEYFSETQRNKGNFPGRFSGRQFSNSRSEMNVSTLELGDSALYLCASSDNSVTGELFFGEGSRLTVL.

The chain couples TRBV4-3 to TRBJ2-1; 9 bases agree with TRBD2. The CDR3 runs 17 residues. V lost 0 bases and J lost 3; bases outside the gene matches: 6. Looked up from germline, CDR1 is LGHNA and CDR2 is YSLEER. CDR3 amino acids: CASSQESGTSIYNEQFF. The CDR3 region has the DNA TGCGCCAGCAGCCAAGAGTCCGGGACTAGCATCTACAATGAGCAGTTCTTC.